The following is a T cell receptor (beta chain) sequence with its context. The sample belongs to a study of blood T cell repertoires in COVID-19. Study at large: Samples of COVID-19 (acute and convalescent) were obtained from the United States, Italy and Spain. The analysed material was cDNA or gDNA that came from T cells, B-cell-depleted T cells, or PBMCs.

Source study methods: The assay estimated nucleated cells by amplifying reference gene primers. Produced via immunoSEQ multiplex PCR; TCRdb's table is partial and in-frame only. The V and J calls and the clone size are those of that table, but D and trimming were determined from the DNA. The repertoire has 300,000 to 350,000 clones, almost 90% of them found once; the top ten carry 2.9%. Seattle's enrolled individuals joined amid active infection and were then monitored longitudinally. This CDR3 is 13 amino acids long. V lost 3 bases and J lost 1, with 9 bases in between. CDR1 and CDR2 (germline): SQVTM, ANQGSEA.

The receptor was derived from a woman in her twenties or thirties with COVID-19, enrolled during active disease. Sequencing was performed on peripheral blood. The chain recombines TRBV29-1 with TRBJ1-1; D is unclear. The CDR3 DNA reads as TGCAGCGTTGACTCCCCGGGGAACACTGAAGCTTTCTTT. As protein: CSVDSPGNTEAFF. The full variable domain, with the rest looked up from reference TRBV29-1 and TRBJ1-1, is SAVISQKPSRDICQRGTSLTIQCQVDSQVTMMFWYRQQPGQSLTLIATANQGSEATYESGFVIDKFPISRPNLTFSTLTVSNMSPEDSSIYLCSVDSPGNTEAFFGQGTRLTVV.